These T cell receptor beta chains were read from a single sample in a study of breast tumors, draining lymph nodes, adjacent tissues. In TCRdb, the multiplex PCR reads were re-called with MiXCR into one record per CDR3 protein. The sample comprises 160,000 or so distinct CDR3 sequences, about 33% of which are singletons, and roughly 3.8% rests with the top ten. Sequenced material: axillary lymph node tissue. The receptors originated from a female donor with breast cancer. Some clones in this sample may be carry-over from other donors' samples. The CDR3 runs from the conserved cysteine through the conserved F or W. The order of the fields is clone size, V gene, D gene, J gene, CDR3 DNA, CDR3 protein. The D gene is left open where the match is weak. Expanded clones are given a class, and other clones once, few, many or no size at all.

abundance: .; v_gene: TRBV20-1; d_gene: .; j_gene: TRBJ1-6; CDR3nt: TGCAGTGCTAATCAGGGGATAGCCCTCCGCTTT; CDR3aa: CSANQGIALRF
abundance: many; v_gene: TRBV20-1; d_gene: .; j_gene: TRBJ2-6; CDR3nt: TGCAGTGCTAGATTCGGGGGGGGACAGGCGTTTCCTGGGGCCAACGTCCTGACTTTC; CDR3aa: CSARFGGGQAFPGANVLTF
abundance: many; v_gene: TRBV5-1; d_gene: .; j_gene: TRBJ1-2; CDR3nt: TGCGCCAGCAGCTTGGACCTTTTCGGGGGCTACACCTTC; CDR3aa: CASSLDLFGGYTF
abundance: many; v_gene: TRBV20-1; d_gene: .; j_gene: TRBJ2-5; CDR3nt: TGCAGTGCTAGGGGGGGGACCCAGTACTTC; CDR3aa: CSARGGTQYF
abundance: .; v_gene: TRBV5-6; d_gene: TRBD1; j_gene: TRBJ2-7; CDR3nt: TGTGCCAGCAGCTTGTTTGGGCCGGTGGGACAGAACTACGAGCAGTACTTC; CDR3aa: CASSLFGPVGQNYEQYF
abundance: .; v_gene: TRBV7-9; d_gene: .; j_gene: TRBJ2-2; CDR3nt: TGTGCCAGCAGACGCACTGGGACGGGGGCGAGCGGGGAGCTGTTTTTT; CDR3aa: CASRRTGTGASGELFF
abundance: .; v_gene: TRBV29-1; d_gene: .; j_gene: TRBJ1-5; CDR3nt: TGCAGCGTTCCGGGACTAGCGGGGGGCGGCGGTCAGCCCCAGCATTTT; CDR3aa: CSVPGLAGGGGQPQHF
abundance: .; v_gene: TRBV20-1; d_gene: TRBD1; j_gene: TRBJ1-5; CDR3nt: TGCAGTGCTAGTGACAGGGGTAGCAATCAGCCCCAGCATTTT; CDR3aa: CSASDRGSNQPQHF
abundance: many; v_gene: TRBV27; d_gene: .; j_gene: TRBJ2-7; CDR3nt: TGTGCCAGCAGAACCTCCTACGAGCAGTACTTC; CDR3aa: CASRTSYEQYF
abundance: .; v_gene: TRBV7-4; d_gene: .; j_gene: TRBJ2-5; CDR3nt: TGTGCCAGCAGGCGTTTCGCCCGTGACCAAGAGACCCAGTACTTC; CDR3aa: CASRRFARDQETQYF
abundance: many; v_gene: TRBV9; d_gene: .; j_gene: TRBJ2-3; CDR3nt: TGTGCCAGCAGCACAGCCGGAGGGGGGCAGAGCACAGATACGCAGTATTTT; CDR3aa: CASSTAGGGQSTDTQYF
abundance: .; v_gene: TRBV29-1; d_gene: .; j_gene: TRBJ2-5; CDR3nt: TGCAGCGTATACTGGTCGGGAGAGACCCAGTACTTC; CDR3aa: CSVYWSGETQYF
abundance: many; v_gene: TRBV5-1; d_gene: .; j_gene: TRBJ1-3; CDR3nt: TGCGCCAGCAGCCAACAAGTCTCTGGAAACACCATATATTTT; CDR3aa: CASSQQVSGNTIYF
abundance: .; v_gene: TRBV7-8; d_gene: TRBD1; j_gene: TRBJ2-5; CDR3nt: TGTGCCAGCAGCTTAGCCGGGACAGTCCGAGAGACCCAGTACTTC; CDR3aa: CASSLAGTVRETQYF
abundance: .; v_gene: TRBV20-1; d_gene: TRBD1; j_gene: TRBJ2-5; CDR3nt: TGCAGTGCAAAGGACAGGGATTCCGAGACCCAGTACTTC; CDR3aa: CSAKDRDSETQYF
abundance: many; v_gene: TRBV19; d_gene: .; j_gene: TRBJ2-3; CDR3nt: TGTGCCAGTACTTCTCCGGGGGCCCGGGGTTCTACGCAGTATTTT; CDR3aa: CASTSPGARGSTQYF
abundance: .; v_gene: TRBV7-9; d_gene: .; j_gene: TRBJ2-3; CDR3nt: TGTGCCAGCAGCTTAGGGGACGGTAAAAGCACAGATACGCAGTGTTTT; CDR3aa: CASSLGDGKSTDTQCF
abundance: .; v_gene: TRBV6-2/TRBV6-3; d_gene: .; j_gene: TRBJ2-1; CDR3nt: TGTGCCAGCAGTCCGGTCGCGATCTCCGGGACCCAGGGACGGGTAGGCTACAATGAGCAGTTCTTC; CDR3aa: CASSPVAISGTQGRVGYNEQFF
abundance: many; v_gene: TRBV9; d_gene: .; j_gene: TRBJ2-1; CDR3nt: TGTGCCAGCAGCGTAGGGACTCGATACAATGAGCAGTTCTTC; CDR3aa: CASSVGTRYNEQFF
abundance: many; v_gene: TRBV19; d_gene: TRBD2; j_gene: TRBJ2-7; CDR3nt: TGTGCCAGTAGTTCAAGACTAGCGGGGGAGACCTACGAGCAGTACTTC; CDR3aa: CASSSRLAGETYEQYF
abundance: many; v_gene: TRBV4-1; d_gene: TRBD1; j_gene: TRBJ1-4; CDR3nt: TGCGCCAGCAGCCGAGAGGACAGGGGAGATGAAAAACTGTTTTTT; CDR3aa: CASSREDRGDEKLFF
abundance: many; v_gene: TRBV19; d_gene: TRBD1; j_gene: TRBJ1-2; CDR3nt: TGTGCCAGTAGTACCCGGACAGGGGAAGCGAACTATGGCTACACCTTC; CDR3aa: CASSTRTGEANYGYTF
abundance: many; v_gene: TRBV18; d_gene: .; j_gene: TRBJ2-1; CDR3nt: TGTGCCAGCTCACCACAGGGGAATGAGCAGTTCTTC; CDR3aa: CASSPQGNEQFF
abundance: many; v_gene: TRBV27; d_gene: TRBD1; j_gene: TRBJ1-2; CDR3nt: TGTGCCAGCAGTACCGGGACAGGCCCCTATGGCTACACCTTC; CDR3aa: CASSTGTGPYGYTF
abundance: many; v_gene: TRBV28; d_gene: TRBD2; j_gene: TRBJ2-1; CDR3nt: TGTGCCAGCAGTTTAACGGGACTAGAGCGCAATGAGCAGTTCTTC; CDR3aa: CASSLTGLERNEQFF
abundance: .; v_gene: TRBV5-1; d_gene: .; j_gene: TRBJ2-7; CDR3nt: TGCGCCTGCAGATTCGAACCCTACTACGAGCAGTACTTC; CDR3aa: CACRFEPYYEQYF
abundance: .; v_gene: TRBV11-2; d_gene: TRBD1; j_gene: TRBJ1-1; CDR3nt: TGTGCCAGCAGCCCGAGACAGGGGGCGAGAACTGAAGCTTTCTTT; CDR3aa: CASSPRQGARTEAFF
abundance: many; v_gene: TRBV7-3; d_gene: TRBD1; j_gene: TRBJ1-5; CDR3nt: TGTGCCAGCAGCTTAGACCGGTTTAAGGACCCTAAAGGACAGGGAAGGCAGCCCCAGCATTTT; CDR3aa: CASSLDRFKDPKGQGRQPQHF
abundance: .; v_gene: TRBV11-2; d_gene: .; j_gene: TRBJ2-5; CDR3nt: TGTGCCAGCAGCTTAGGTGGCAGCGCGAGTCTCGAGACCCAGTACTTC; CDR3aa: CASSLGGSASLETQYF
abundance: many; v_gene: TRBV9; d_gene: .; j_gene: TRBJ2-7; CDR3nt: TGTGCCAGCAGCCCCTCCCCCACTTACGAGCAGTACTTC; CDR3aa: CASSPSPTYEQYF
abundance: .; v_gene: TRBV6-5; d_gene: .; j_gene: TRBJ1-1; CDR3nt: TGTGCCAGCAGTTACTCTGGACCTCACACTGAAGCTTTCTTT; CDR3aa: CASSYSGPHTEAFF
abundance: many; v_gene: TRBV5-1; d_gene: TRBD2; j_gene: TRBJ2-5; CDR3nt: TGTGCCAGCAGCTTGGGGCTAGCGGGGGGCCAAGAGACCCAGTACTTC; CDR3aa: CASSLGLAGGQETQYF
abundance: many; v_gene: TRBV2; d_gene: .; j_gene: TRBJ2-7; CDR3nt: TGTGCCAGCAGATCGGCCGGGGGCGAGCAGTACTTC; CDR3aa: CASRSAGGEQYF
abundance: once; v_gene: TRBV5-1; d_gene: .; j_gene: TRBJ2-6; CDR3nt: TGCGCCAGCAGCTGGGCAGGGTCGGGTATAGGCACCGGGGCCAACGTCCTGACTTTC; CDR3aa: CASSWAGSGIGTGANVLTF
abundance: .; v_gene: TRBV6-7; d_gene: .; j_gene: TRBJ2-5; CDR3nt: TGTGCCAGCAGTCACGTTCGGCGTCTAGAGACCCAGTACTTC; CDR3aa: CASSHVRRLETQYF
abundance: many; v_gene: TRBV6-5; d_gene: .; j_gene: TRBJ1-2; CDR3nt: TGTGCCAGCAGTACAGGGCTGGGATATGGCTACACCTTC; CDR3aa: CASSTGLGYGYTF
abundance: many; v_gene: TRBV12-3/TRBV12-4; d_gene: .; j_gene: TRBJ2-1; CDR3nt: TGTGCCAGCAGTTTATCCCTAGTGCCCAGAGGGAATGAGCAGTTCTTC; CDR3aa: CASSLSLVPRGNEQFF
abundance: many; v_gene: TRBV4-3; d_gene: .; j_gene: TRBJ2-1; CDR3nt: TGCGCCAGCAGCCAAGATGACAATGAGCAGTTCTTC; CDR3aa: CASSQDDNEQFF
abundance: many; v_gene: TRBV5-1; d_gene: TRBD2; j_gene: TRBJ2-2; CDR3nt: TGCGCCAGCAGCTTCAATCGGGGGGGAGCCGGGGAGCTGTTTTTT; CDR3aa: CASSFNRGGAGELFF
abundance: .; v_gene: TRBV25-1; d_gene: .; j_gene: TRBJ2-2; CDR3nt: TGTGCCAGCAGTGAATCCTACAAAAACACCGGGGAGCTGTTTTTT; CDR3aa: CASSESYKNTGELFF
abundance: many; v_gene: TRBV24-1; d_gene: .; j_gene: TRBJ2-5; CDR3nt: TGTGCCACCAGTGAAACGGGCGTTGGCTTAGAGACCCAGTACTTC; CDR3aa: CATSETGVGLETQYF
abundance: .; v_gene: TRBV30; d_gene: .; j_gene: TRBJ1-6; CDR3nt: TGTGCCTGGAGACTGGCACGTAATAATTCACCCCTCCACTTT; CDR3aa: CAWRLARNNSPLHF
abundance: once; v_gene: TRBV7-2; d_gene: TRBD1; j_gene: TRBJ1-4; CDR3nt: TGTGCCAGCAGCTTAAACAGGGGAAAACTGTTTTTT; CDR3aa: CASSLNRGKLFF
abundance: .; v_gene: TRBV7-2; d_gene: .; j_gene: TRBJ2-6; CDR3nt: TGTGCCAGCAGCCCCCGAGGCCTGACTTTC; CDR3aa: CASSPRGLTF
abundance: medium-sized; v_gene: TRBV15; d_gene: .; j_gene: TRBJ2-3; CDR3nt: TGTGCCACCAGCAGAGCAAGCACAGATACGCAGTATTTT; CDR3aa: CATSRASTDTQYF
abundance: many; v_gene: TRBV12-5; d_gene: TRBD1; j_gene: TRBJ2-5; CDR3nt: TGTGCTAGTGGCCAAGGACAGGGCGTACAAGAGACCCAGTACTTC; CDR3aa: CASGQGQGVQETQYF